A single sample gave rise to the 5 T cell receptor beta chains below, sequenced in a study of regulatory T cells in long-lasting Graves disease. CDR3-region Arm-PCR and iRepertoire HTBI primers produced the TCR beta libraries. MiXCR, run by TCRdb on the multiplex PCR reads, gives a single entry per CDR3 protein. The sample gives 300,000 to 400,000 distinct CDR3 sequences, roughly 15% of which show up once; roughly 20% is in the top ten. The time point denotes: newly diagnosed GD, antithyroid drugs for less than 3 months. After RNA was extracted from PBMCs, the TCR library was made from it. The input for sequencing was peripheral blood mononuclear cells (PBMCs), taken at new diagnosis, from a patient treated with antithyroid drugs. Receptors were obtained from a female donor with Graves disease.

At least ten counts were recorded for this clonotype. V is TRBV7-9 and J is TRBJ2-7, with a tentative D call TRBD1 (7 bases). Germline CDR1 and CDR2: SEHNR and FQNEAQ (reference sequence). The CDR3 consists of 15 residues. Trimming shortened V by 6 bases and J by 2 bases, and 17 bases separated the two germline ends. The CDR3 nucleotides read TGTGCCAGCAGACCGACCCAGGGGGGAACCTACGAGCAGTACTTC. Its protein product is CASRPTQGGTYEQYF.

This clonotype was seen at least ten times. This chain connects TRBV10-3 to TRBJ1-2, with D uncertain. The CDR3 runs 15 residues. V was shortened by 4 bases and J by 1 base, with 13 bases between the two germline ends. Germline V CDR1 and CDR2: ENHRY, SYGVKD. The DNA of the CDR3 is TGTGCCATCAGTGGGGCAGGTGGCTTTAACTATGGCTACACCTTC. This gives the protein CAISGAGGFNYGYTF.

This clonotype was observed at least ten times. The chain couples TRBV7-9 to TRBJ1-4; 7 bases map to TRBD1. V lost 7 bases to trimming and J lost 5 bases; unmatched junction nucleotides: 10. This CDR3 has 15 residues. In germline, CDR1 is SEHNR, CDR2 FQNEAQ (reference sequence). CDR3 sequence (DNA): TGTGCCAGCATTCCCAGGGGGGCAGACAATGAAAAACTGTTTTTT. Its translation is CASIPRGADNEKLFF.

For this clonotype: The CDR3 does not end in the conserved phenylalanine or tryptophan, so this is likely a read error. The rearrangement joins TRBV2 to TRBJ2-7; 7 nucleotides line up with TRBD1. V lost 2 bases and J lost 6; bases outside the gene matches: 7. CDR1 and CDR2 (germline): SNHLY, FYNNEI. This CDR3 has 14 residues. For the CDR3, the DNA is TGTGCCAGCAGTGAAAGGCCAGGGGGAATCGAGCAGTACTCC. It encodes CASSERPGGIEQYS.

This clonotype was seen a few times. The V and J genes are TRBV29-1 and TRBJ2-2, with TRBD2 matching 7 bases. This CDR3 region has 15 residues. Trimming cost V 3 bases and J 5 bases; bases outside gene matches: 9. Looked up from germline, CDR1 is SQVTM and CDR2 is ANQGSEA. CDR3 DNA: TGCAGCGTTGATACCAGCTGGGGGGGGACCGGGGAGCTGTTTTTT. It is translated as CSVDTSWGGTGELFF.